This TCR beta chain was sequenced in a study of glioma-infiltrating T cells. Germline trimming cut 6 bases from V and 3 bases from J; bases unmatched to any gene: 5. The CDR3 is made up of 13 amino acids. Germline CDR1 MDHEN, CDR2 SYDVKM. This clonotype occurred many times. Antigen: not known. Using RNA template, CDR3s of TCR alpha and beta were amplified with iRepertoire arm-PCR. TCRdb analysed the multiplex PCR reads with MiXCR anew, one entry per CDR3 protein. Seen here are more than 350,000 distinct CDR3 sequences, approximately 42% observed once, and the top ten hold around 13%. Study-level findings and limits: Very few CDR3 sequences were shared between tissue and blood.

The clonotype originates from a human donor with low-grade glioma or glioblastoma, undergoing nonglioma brain surgery, or in good health (not recorded which). Sequenced input: glioma tissue, nonneoplastic brain tissue, or PBMCs (not recorded which). The chain uses TRBV28 and TRBJ2-7; 7 nucleotides agree with TRBD1. CDR3 amino acids: CASSSGQIYEQYF. CDR3 nucleotide sequence: TGTGCCAGCAGCTCGGGACAGATCTACGAGCAGTACTTC.